Below, one T cell receptor beta chain is given with its context. Treatment of the sample: roughly 19 received Ad26.COV2.S at low or high dose, single or two shots; several received placebo; per-sample allocation not given. Sampling was done on day 63 after the first vaccine or placebo injection. This specimen belongs to a study of Ad26.COV2.S vaccination and SARS-CoV-2 variants. The CDR3 extends over 16 amino acids. Germline CDR1 and CDR2: SGHNT and YYREEE (reference sequence). Trimming took off 5 bases at V and 0 bases at J, with 16 bases between the two ends. Clones were sequenced by immunoSEQ multiplex PCR, and TCRdb holds only the in-frame ones, with some missing. Of about 480,000 clones in the sample, around 88% were seen once.

This TCR came from a person aged 18-65 years who received the Ad26.COV2.S COVID-19 vaccine or a placebo. The sample here was peripheral blood, taken in a trial of Ad26.COV2.S vaccine versus placebo. V usage is TRBV5-4 and J usage is TRBJ2-3; no reliable D call. The CDR3 region is CASSPRLTGSTDTQYF. As DNA, the CDR3 is TGTGCCAGCAGTCCTAGGCTGACGGGTAGCACAGATACGCAGTATTTT.